This record covers a single T cell receptor beta chain. This clonotype was observed at least ten times. Its specific antigen is unknown. No much larger clonotype is one base removed from it; base qualities were not supplied. A patient counted as having stable Graves' hyperthyroidism if no progression to ophthalmopathy occurred over 18 months of follow-up. Hyperthyroidism patients were newly diagnosed, had a disease duration of under 2 months, and were aged 18 to 65 years. The study excluded patients with uncontrolled infections, other autoimmune diseases, pregnancy or lactation. Diagnoses were based on clinical symptoms, serum thyroxine and TRAb, thyroid ultrasound and orbital computed tomography. PBMCs were isolated from about 10 ml of fresh peripheral blood by Ficoll-Paque density gradient centrifugation. Trizol reagent was used to extract total RNA, and RNA quality was then checked on an Agilent 2100 Bioanalyzer.

Inclusive of the bounding cysteine and phenylalanine, the CDR3 is 16 residues long. The sequence is cut down to CDR3 DNA, 48 bases in frame from base 1. V ends up 5 bases short and J 4 bases short, with an unmatched junction base count of 7. As encoded in the germline V gene, CDR1 is SGHTA while CDR2 is FQGNSA. The data derive from a study of T cells in Graves' hyperthyroidism and ophthalmopathy (dated by TCRdb to the late 2010s). About the study as a whole: Peripheral blood was sampled at the time of initial diagnosis, prior to any treatment. TCR V-J signatures able to tell the groups apart were searched for in a discovery cohort of about a hundred patients, of whom more than 40 had Graves' ophthalmopathy and about 55 had stable Graves' hyperthyroidism. Whether ophthalmopathy could be predicted prospectively was tested in an independent validation cohort made up of about 20 hyperthyroidism patients plus 17 patients who later progressed to ophthalmopathy. The 100 discovery patients were randomly split 7:3 into training and test sets. The study also compared thyroid tissue and blood T-cell repertoires from about six Graves' hyperthyroidism patients. Following sampling, methimazole starting at 30 mg daily was given to hyperthyroidism patients, and high-dose intravenous methylprednisolone was given to ophthalmopathy patients. The paper reports TCR Vbeta CDR3 sequencing of approximately 140 peripheral blood samples: over 40 ophthalmopathy, fewer than 80 hyperthyroidism and around 17 progressor patients.

The TCR beta CDR3 regions were amplified from the RNA transcripts. For the first round of RT-PCR on the TCR CDR3, the HTBI primer set was used together with the Qiagen OneStep RT-PCR kit. Libraries were constructed in a second round of multiplex PCR, after which size selection and purification were performed. Sequencing of the libraries was done on an Illumina HiSeq2000 using paired-end 100 bp reads. On the study's bioinformatics: SOAPnuke was used to process the raw data, with reads discarded if the reads contained adapters or uncalled bases, had a mean Phred below 15, or lacked an exact constant-primer or identifier match. COPE v1.2.5 was used to merge the high-quality paired reads, and each unique nucleotide sequence was defined as a clonotype. Clonotypes were aligned to IMGT TRBV, TRBD and TRBJ reference segments using MiTCR v1.1. The analysis was restricted to V-J combinations with a frequency above 0.0001, which together covered about 99% of the repertoires. A TCS score was defined as the ratio of F50 (clonal expansion) to E x V (chaos), with BLOSUM62-based TCRdist applied between CDR3 peptides within each V-J. Welch's t-statistics and random forest reduced 450 to 600 V-J features to 13, which were used in a naive Bayes classifier (R e1071). TCRdb reprocessing: public reads trimmed at Q25 with fastp, clones called with MiXCR, in-frame beta chains kept. Here each entry gathers all rows of one CDR3 protein and keeps the most common genes and DNA. The V and J calls were determined by TCRdb, not by the authors. This sample gives hundreds of thousands of distinct CDR3 sequences in total; 14% of them show up just once. Of the sample, approximately 15% falls within the top ten clones.

Findings and caveats that apply to the study as a whole: Ophthalmopathy was separated from stable hyperthyroidism by a 13 V-J signature model, with approximately 85% sensitivity and 81% to 83% specificity obtained in cross-validation and 80%/75% obtained in testing. No statistical method was used to set the sample size in advance, and investigators knew the group allocation. Most expanded thyroid clonotypes (frequency above 0.001) were also detected in blood, a finding suggesting that blood repertoires may reflect thyroid immune responses. In validation, the model predicted progression to ophthalmopathy with approximately 71% sensitivity and approximately 74% specificity, a median of 6.5 months before onset.

Input material: blood. The sequence came from a woman aged 40 to 50 with Graves' hyperthyroidism. The chain couples TRBV7-2 to TRBJ1-4; 10 middle bases align to TRBD1. The CDR3 sequence is CASSSRQGAGNEKLFF. The base sequence is TGTGCCAGCAGCAGCAGACAGGGGGCCGGTAATGAAAAACTGTTTTTT.